What follows are 21 T cell receptor beta chains derived from one specimen sequenced in a study of T cells after somatic rescue of genetic block. Profiling relied on immunoSEQ multiplex PCR, and the TCRdb table lists in-frame clones only, not all of them. The repertoire has some 90,000 clones, approximately 90% of them found once; the top ten carry more than 1.5%. The sample consisted of peripheral blood mononuclear cells (PBMCs). The source of these receptors is a woman aged 18-35 years.

The rearrangement links TRBV6-1 to TRBJ1-5; tentatively, D is TRBD1 (5 bases). CDR3 length: 15 amino acids. V was shortened by 0 bases and J by 3 bases, with 9 bases between the two germline ends. Germline V lookup: CDR1 MNHNS, CDR2 SASEGT. CDR3 DNA sequence: TGTGCCAGCAGTGAAGCGGACGGGGCCAATCAGCCCCAGCATTTT. Translating it yields CASSEADGANQPQHF.

The CDR3 here is CASSEVAGTDTQYF. In nucleotides, the CDR3 is TGTGCCAGCAGTGAGGTAGCGGGAACAGATACGCAGTATTTT. The gene calls are TRBV6-4 and TRBJ2-3; 8 bases agree with TRBD2. The CDR3 runs 14 residues. From germline, CDR1 is MRHNA and CDR2 SNTAGT. With 3 bases clipped from V and 3 bases from J, the junction kept 2 bases outside the gene matches.

This clone has only one observation. The chain carries TRBV15 and TRBJ2-5; D perhaps matches TRBD2 (5 bases). Trimming cost V 8 bases and J 1 base, with 11 bases left between them. The CDR3 sequence is 13 residues long. CDR1 and CDR2 (germline): LNHNV, YYDKDF (reference sequence). The CDR3 DNA is TGTGCCACCTCTGAGGGCAGCCAAGAGACCCAGTACTTC. Its protein product is CATSEGSQETQYF.

The chain carries TRBV4-2 and TRBJ1-2; tentatively, D is TRBD1 (5 bases). Trimming cost V 4 bases and J 4 bases, with 13 bases left between them. This CDR3 region has 14 residues. The germline gives CDR1 LGHNA, CDR2 YNFKEQ. This CDR3 is CASSPRQGPYGYTF. The CDR3 nucleotides read TGTGCCAGCAGCCCGAGGCAGGGACCCTATGGCTACACCTTC.

This clone was detected only a few times. A far larger clone is one nucleotide away, so this likely arose from a read error. The V gene is TRBV6-1, the J gene TRBJ2-2; D gene unclear. The CDR3 is 13 residues long. Germline V CDR1 and CDR2: MNHNS, SASEGT. The ends were cut back, 3 bases at V and 0 bases at J, with 2 bases in the middle. CDR3 region: CASSDANTGELFF. For the CDR3, the DNA is TGTGCCAGCAGTGACGCGAACACCGGGGAGCTGTTTTTT.

The chain recombines TRBV28 with TRBJ1-2; the D is unclear. Germline CDR1 and CDR2: MDHEN and SYDVKM. The ends were cut back, 5 bases at V and 1 base at J, with 5 bases in the middle. This CDR3 has 12 residues. The chain's CDR3 is CASSPGNYGYTF. CDR3 nucleotides: TGTGCCAGCAGTCCGGGTAACTATGGCTACACCTTC.

This chain joins TRBV28 and TRBJ1-5; D unclear. V lost 0 bases and J lost 6, with 9 bases in between. Germline V gene data show CDR1 as MDHEN and CDR2 as SYDVKM. The CDR3 sequence is 14 residues long. The CDR3 DNA follows: TGTGCCAGCAGTTTATGGGGAAAACGTCAGCCCCAGCATTTT. Its translation: CASSLWGKRQPQHF.

The chain is built from TRBV18 and TRBJ1-1; TRBD1 aligns across 9 bases. V was pared by 6 bases and J by 4 bases, with 9 bases of the junction left unmatched. The CDR3 extends over 15 amino acids. CDR1 KGHSH and CDR2 LQKENI come from the germline V gene. CDR3 region: CASSLTGGASTEAFF. CDR3 in DNA: TGTGCCAGCTCCCTTACAGGGGGCGCGAGCACTGAAGCTTTCTTT.

The rearrangement links TRBV11-3 to TRBJ1-2, with 7 nucleotides matching TRBD1. V gave up 5 bases and J gave up 4 bases; unmatched junction bases: 7. CDR3 length equals 14 residues. Germline lookup yields CDR1 SGHNT and CDR2 YENEEA. The CDR3 DNA is TGTGCCAGCAGCGGAAGACAGGGTGGCTATGGCTACACCTTC. Amino acid sequence: CASSGRQGGYGYTF.

CDR3 protein: CASSEGTSGGRRATGELFF. CDR3 nucleotide sequence: TGTGCCAGCAGTGAAGGGACTAGCGGAGGAAGAAGGGCCACCGGGGAGCTGTTTTTT. The chain employs TRBV6-1 and TRBJ2-2, with 10 bases matching TRBD2. The CDR3 is 19 residues long. Trimming took 1 base from V and 4 from J; bases not matched to a gene: 12. Germline V gene lookup returns CDR1 MNHNS and CDR2 SASEGT.

Remarks on this clone: An end of the junction does not agree with germline; a read error may underlie this. The gene calls are TRBV11-2 and TRBJ1-1; TRBD1 aligns across 7 bases. The CDR3 totals 14 residues. Germline CDR1 reads SGHAT; CDR2 reads FQNNGV. CDR3 loop: CASSVDRADTEAFF. CDR3 bases: TGTGCCAGCAGCGTAGACAGGGCGGACACTGAAGCTTTCTTT.

J is TRBJ2-2 and V is TRBV5-1, with D hard to call. This CDR3 has 14 amino acids. With 0 bases removed from V and 4 bases from J, the gap between germline ends came to 7 bases. Per germline, CDR1 SGHRS and CDR2 YFSETQ. The CDR3 spells CASSLAAGTGELFF. CDR3 sequence (DNA): TGCGCCAGCAGCTTGGCGGCTGGCACCGGGGAGCTGTTTTTT.

This clone was counted once. The rearrangement uses TRBV2 and TRBJ2-1, with D possibly being TRBD2 (6 bases). The germline V and J ends were trimmed by 7 bases and 6 bases, with 19 bases remaining between them. The CDR3 runs 15 residues. Per germline, CDR1 SNHLY and CDR2 FYNNEI. The CDR3 here is CASTQEEGRGNEQFF. The DNA of the CDR3 is TGTGCCAGCACCCAGGAGGAGGGCCGGGGCAATGAGCAGTTCTTC. Supplemented by reference TRBV2 and TRBJ2-1, the full variable domain reads EPEVTQTPSHQVTQMGQEVILRCVPISNHLYFYWYRQILGQKVEFLVSFYNNEISEKSEIFDDQFSVERPDGSNFTLKIRSTKLEDSAMYFCASTQEEGRGNEQFFGPGTRLTVL.

V and J are TRBV10-3 and TRBJ2-1; TRBD2 matches 8 bases. Germline CDR1 is ENHRY and CDR2 is SYGVKD. The length of the CDR3 is 14 residues. The V gene end was trimmed by 4 bases and the J gene end by 8 bases; junction bases not matched to a gene: 7. CDR3 in DNA: TGTGCCATCAGTGGGGGGACTAGAGCGTATGAGCAGTTCTTC. Protein product: CAISGGTRAYEQFF.

V is TRBV28 and J is TRBJ2-7; 9 bases align to TRBD1. V was clipped by 6 bases and J by 5 bases; unmatched bases: 11. This CDR3 has 15 amino acids. Germline V gene data show CDR1 as MDHEN and CDR2 as SYDVKM. For the CDR3, the DNA is TGTGCCAGCAGGGCTGGGACAGGGCGGGTCCACGAGCAGTACTTC. It specifies CASRAGTGRVHEQYF.

The genes are TRBV27 and TRBJ2-5; D is possibly TRBD1 (5 bases). Trimming stripped 2 bases from V and 4 bases from J, with 17 bases between. Germline-derived CDR1 and CDR2 are MNHEY and SMNVEV (reference sequence). The CDR3 is made up of 16 amino acids. The CDR3 loop is CASSLIGAKGSETQYF. CDR3 nucleotides: TGTGCCAGCAGTTTAATTGGGGCGAAGGGGTCAGAGACCCAGTACTTC.

This rearrangement joins TRBV19 to TRBJ2-3; D may be TRBD2 (5 bases). The germline V and J ends were trimmed by 6 bases and 4 bases, with 8 bases remaining between them. The germline gives CDR1 LNHDA, CDR2 SQIVND (reference sequence). This CDR3 has 12 residues. CDR3 nucleotides: TGTGCCAGTAGCACTAGGGCAGATACGCAGTATTTT. It yields the protein CASSTRADTQYF.

This chain links TRBV12-5 with TRBJ1-1; D gene unclear. Between the trimmed V and J ends, which lost 2 bases and 3 bases, there was a span of 7 bases. CDR3 length: 13 residues. Germline V gene lookup returns CDR1 LGHNT and CDR2 FRNRAP. CDR3 sequence: CASGLSVHTEAFF. The CDR3 bases are TGTGCTAGTGGTTTGTCAGTCCACACTGAAGCTTTCTTT.

CDR3 sequence: CASSESPNGVGHEQFF. The DNA of the CDR3 is TGCGCCAGCAGTGAGTCACCTAACGGAGTAGGGCATGAGCAGTTCTTC. J is TRBJ2-1 and V is TRBV10-2; D not certain. V lost 0 bases, J lost 8 bases, and 17 bases lay in between. The germline CDR1 and CDR2 sequences are WSHSY and SAAADI. This CDR3 has 16 amino acids.

The CDR3 loop is CASSLFRDRAGETQYF. In nucleotides, the CDR3 is TGTGCCAGCAGTCTATTCCGGGACAGGGCGGGAGAGACCCAGTACTTC. The chain has TRBV27 and TRBJ2-5, with TRBD1 matching over 9 bases. V shed 5 bases and J 4 bases; nucleotides not matched to a gene: 11. Germline CDR1 is MNHEY and CDR2 is SMNVEV (reference sequence). The CDR3 sequence is 16 residues long.

The chain combines TRBV5-5 with TRBJ1-1; possibly TRBD1 for D (5 bases). The V gene lost 1 base and the J gene lost 1 base, with 14 bases spanning the gap. CDR1 and CDR2 (germline): SGHKS, YYEKEE (reference sequence). The CDR3 extends over 16 amino acids. DNA for the CDR3: TGTGCCAGCAGCTTGTCTTCCGGGACGCAGAACACTGAAGCTTTCTTT. The encoded protein is CASSLSSGTQNTEAFF.